These 32 T cell receptor beta chains originate from one sample sequenced in a study of blood T cell repertoires in COVID-19. The data were produced by immunoSEQ multiplex PCR, yet TCRdb's version contains in-frame clones alone and is incomplete. The sample shows about 370,000 clones, 90% of them seen only once. Material for sequencing was peripheral blood. These receptors all come from a man aged 18-30 years with active or convalescent COVID-19.

The chain is built from TRBV7-9 and TRBJ1-5, with D perhaps matching TRBD1 (5 bases). Germline V CDR1 and CDR2: SEHNR, FQNEAQ (reference sequence). Deletions cut 3 bases from V and 7 bases from J, with 13 bases between. This CDR3 spans 14 amino acids. CDR3 residues: CASSFARGGQPQHF. DNA for the CDR3: TGTGCCAGCAGCTTTGCGCGGGGCGGGCAGCCCCAGCATTTT.

The V and J genes are TRBV28 and TRBJ1-4; 7 positions agree with TRBD1. The V segment lost 8 bases and the J segment 3 bases; nucleotides outside the gene matches: 12. The CDR3 contains 16 residues. Germline V gene data show CDR1 as MDHEN and CDR2 as SYDVKM. The CDR3 DNA is TGTGCCAGCTCAACCTACGGCAGGGGGGCTAATGAAAAACTGTTTTTT. The encoded protein is CASSTYGRGANEKLFF.

The gene calls are TRBV30 and TRBJ1-5; D remains unclear. CDR3 size: 13 residues. The V gene's germline CDR1 is GTSNPN and CDR2 SVGIG (reference sequence). V lost 1 base and J lost 5, with 9 bases in between. The CDR3 coding sequence is TGTGCCTGGAGTGGGGCAGATTATCAGCCCCAGCATTTT. It translates to CAWSGADYQPQHF.

This chain links TRBV5-5 with TRBJ1-4; TRBD1 is a possible D gene (6 bases). The ends were cut back, 0 bases at V and 0 bases at J, with 12 bases in the middle. The CDR3 has 17 amino acids. CDR1 is SGHKS, CDR2 YYEKEE, per germline (reference sequence). CDR3 DNA sequence: TGTGCCAGCAGCTTGGGGACAGAGATCGCAACTAATGAAAAACTGTTTTTT. The encoded protein is CASSLGTEIATNEKLFF.

This clone was recorded only once. The gene calls are TRBV7-2 and TRBJ2-1; TRBD2 matches 7 bases. From germline, CDR1 is SGHTA and CDR2 FQGNSA. This CDR3 is built from 14 residues. V lost 6 bases to trimming and J lost 12 bases; unmatched junction nucleotides: 14. The CDR3 spells CASRLGREGLPQFF. CDR3 sequence (DNA): TGTGCCAGCAGATTGGGGAGGGAGGGCCTCCCGCAGTTCTTC.

The J gene is TRBJ2-7, the V gene TRBV6-1, with TRBD1 matching 7 bases. CDR3 length: 16 amino acids. Looked up from germline, CDR1 is MNHNS and CDR2 is SASEGT. The ends lost 1 base at V and 6 bases at J; junction bases unmatched: 12. CDR3 amino acids: CASSEGPYRQGSEQYF. CDR3 DNA: TGTGCCAGCAGTGAAGGGCCATATCGACAGGGCTCCGAGCAGTACTTC.

This clone has only a few counts. The DNA for the CDR3 is TGTGCCAGCAGCATAGGGGGTAAGCCCCAGCATTTT. It yields the protein CASSIGGKPQHF. This chain connects TRBV5-8 to TRBJ1-5; weak D call: TRBD1 (6 bases). Per germline, CDR1 SGHTS and CDR2 YDEGEE. Trimming took off 4 bases at V and 8 bases at J, with 10 bases between the two ends. The length of the CDR3 is 12 residues.

This clone was picked up one time. This chain joins TRBV19 and TRBJ1-4, with 9 bases aligning to TRBD1. From germline, CDR1 is LNHDA and CDR2 SQIVND (reference sequence). The junction had 6 bases not matched to a gene; V was cut back by 3 bases and J by 7 bases. The CDR3 sequence is 15 residues long. The CDR3, as DNA: TGTGCCAGTAGTATCCCGACAGGGGGAAGTGAAAAACTGTTTTTT. Protein product: CASSIPTGGSEKLFF.

This chain uses TRBV28 with TRBJ2-3; D is unresolved. The CDR3 consists of 13 residues. V was shortened by 5 bases and J by 0 bases, with 6 bases between the two germline ends. Germline assignment: CDR1 MDHEN and CDR2 SYDVKM. DNA of the CDR3: TGTGCCAGCAGTCCCTCCAGCACAGATACGCAGTATTTT. Translation: CASSPSSTDTQYF.

This sequence joins TRBV6-1 and TRBJ2-1, with a weak D call TRBD2 (5 bases). V lost 2 bases and J 4 bases, leaving 15 bases between the germline ends. The CDR3 is 16 amino acids. Germline CDR1 MNHNS, CDR2 SASEGT. The CDR3 region has the DNA TGTGCCAGCAGTGAAAAGAGGGCGGTGGGGTACAATGAGCAGTTCTTC. It encodes CASSEKRAVGYNEQFF.

This sequence joins TRBV5-6 and TRBJ1-2; D is possibly TRBD1 (5 bases). In germline, CDR1 is SGHDT, CDR2 YYEEEE. CDR3 length equals 16 residues. Between the trimmed V and J ends, which lost 3 bases and 4 bases, there was a span of 19 bases. The CDR3, as DNA: TGTGCCAGCAGCTGGGTTTCGGTAGGGGCTATCTATGGCTACACCTTC. This sequence encodes CASSWVSVGAIYGYTF.

Concerning this clone: At one boundary the junction diverges from the germline segment, which might be a read error. The chain employs TRBV7-8 and TRBJ1-3, with a tentative D call TRBD1 (5 bases). CDR3 length equals 16 residues. Germline V gene data show CDR1 as SGHVS and CDR2 as FQNEAQ. Here the CDR3 reads CASSLQGIFSRNTIYF. CDR3 DNA: TGTGCCAGCAGCTTACAGGGAATTTTCTCTCGAAACACCATATATTTT.

The rearrangement uses TRBV5-1 and TRBJ1-3; the D is unclear. Germline V gives CDR1 SGHRS, CDR2 YFSETQ. Trimming pared 2 bases from V and 0 bases from J, leaving 9 bases between. This CDR3 contains 15 residues. This chain's CDR3 is CASSFDTSSGNTIYF. DNA for the CDR3: TGCGCCAGCAGCTTTGACACGAGCTCTGGAAACACCATATATTTT.

This chain links TRBV24-1 with TRBJ2-5, with TRBD1 matching over 7 bases. V shed 4 bases and J 5 bases; nucleotides not matched to a gene: 6. The CDR3 contains 14 residues. Germline V gene lookup returns CDR1 KGHDR and CDR2 SFDVKD. The CDR3 bases are TGTGCCACCAGTGAGCAACAGGGGTTGGAGACCCAGTACTTC. This sequence encodes CATSEQQGLETQYF.

The chain carries TRBV19 and TRBJ1-2; D uncertain. Germline lookup yields CDR1 LNHDA and CDR2 SQIVND (reference sequence). The CDR3 loop spans 11 amino acids. The V end was cut by 4 bases, the J end by 6 bases, with 6 bases between. CDR3 nucleotides: TGTGCCAGTAGTAGCGGAGATGGCTACACCTTC. Protein sequence: CASSSGDGYTF.

J is TRBJ2-5 and V is TRBV7-2; TRBD2 agrees at 7 bases. This CDR3 comprises 13 residues. V was clipped by 3 bases and J by 5 bases; unmatched bases: 3. Germline V CDR1 and CDR2: SGHTA, FQGNSA. DNA of the CDR3: TGTGCCAGCAGCTTGACTAGCCGGGAGACCCAGTACTTC. Protein: CASSLTSRETQYF.

This clone was seen a single time. The CDR3 nucleotides are TGCAGCGTTGGGGCTCGTAATCAGCCCCAGCATTTT. Protein: CSVGARNQPQHF. The chain carries TRBV29-1 and TRBJ1-5; D is ambiguous. The CDR3 covers 12 residues. V gave up 4 bases and J gave up 4 bases, with 8 bases separating them. Looked up from germline, CDR1 is SQVTM and CDR2 is ANQGSEA.

The rearrangement uses TRBV18 and TRBJ2-3; D gene uncertain. V shed 3 bases and J shed 4 bases, with 5 bases lying between them. This CDR3 is 12 amino acids long. Per the germline V gene, CDR1 is KGHSH and CDR2 is LQKENI. The CDR3 sequence: CASSPLSDTQYF. The CDR3 DNA sequence: TGTGCCAGCTCACCCCTCTCAGATACGCAGTATTTT.

This clone was observed once. The rearrangement uses TRBV10-3 and TRBJ2-1; 10 bases align to TRBD2. There are 14 residues in the CDR3. V lost 4 bases and J lost 8; bases outside the gene matches: 5. CDR1 and CDR2 (germline): ENHRY, SYGVKD. Here the CDR3 reads CAISVVAGGDEQFF. DNA of the CDR3: TGTGCCATCAGTGTCGTAGCGGGAGGCGATGAGCAGTTCTTC.

The rearrangement joins TRBV24-1 to TRBJ2-2; a possible D gene is TRBD2 (5 bases). The CDR3 is made up of 13 amino acids. Germline V gene data show CDR1 as KGHDR and CDR2 as SFDVKD. V shed 10 bases and J shed 3 bases, with 11 bases lying between them. The CDR3 region has the DNA TGTGCCACGGCCGAGGGCTACACCGGGGAGCTGTTTTTT. Amino acid sequence: CATAEGYTGELFF.

The V gene is TRBV6-5, the J gene TRBJ2-2; the match to TRBD2 covers 7 bases. The J segment lost 3 bases and the V segment lost 10 bases, leaving 8 bases of the junction unmatched. This CDR3 comprises 14 residues. Germline CDR1 and CDR2: MNHEY and SVGAGI. The CDR3 here is CATARGRHTGELFF. For the CDR3, the DNA is TGTGCCACTGCTCGCGGGAGACACACCGGGGAGCTGTTTTTT.

The chain couples TRBV24-1 to TRBJ2-1, with no clear D. Germline assignment: CDR1 KGHDR and CDR2 SFDVKD. V lost 0 bases to trimming and J lost 8 bases, with 7 bases between them. The CDR3 loop spans 13 amino acids. CDR3 sequence reads: CATSDLQLDEQFF. CDR3 DNA sequence: TGTGCCACCAGTGATTTGCAGTTGGATGAGCAGTTCTTC.

The chain uses TRBV15 and TRBJ2-7; TRBD1 matches at 10 bases. This CDR3 spans 15 amino acids. Germline trimming cut 5 bases from V and 4 bases from J; bases unmatched to any gene: 8. The V gene's germline CDR1 is LNHNV and CDR2 YYDKDF (reference sequence). CDR3: CATSEGTGVRYEQYF. In nucleotides, the CDR3 is TGTGCCACCAGCGAAGGGACAGGGGTAAGGTACGAGCAGTACTTC.

The rearrangement joins TRBV15 to TRBJ2-1; TRBD1 matches at 8 bases. The length of the CDR3 is 16 residues. Losses at the gene ends were 4 bases for V and 5 bases for J; bases not matched to a gene: 10. CDR1 LNHNV and CDR2 YYDKDF come from the germline V gene (reference sequence). As DNA, the CDR3 is TGTGCCACCAGCATCCCAACAGGGGGAAGAAACAATGAGCAGTTCTTC. Translation gives CATSIPTGGRNNEQFF.

This clone was counted a single time. The V gene is TRBV19, the J gene TRBJ1-3; perhaps TRBD1 as D (5 bases). CDR1 and CDR2 (germline): LNHDA, SQIVND (reference sequence). Deletions cut 3 bases from V and 0 bases from J, with 12 bases between. The CDR3 consists of 16 residues. As DNA, the CDR3 is TGTGCCAGTAGTATTGCGACAACAGGCTCTGGAAACACCATATATTTT. Residues: CASSIATTGSGNTIYF.

The chain employs TRBV19 and TRBJ1-5; D possibly corresponds to TRBD1 (5 bases). The CDR3 runs 14 residues. Germline V CDR1 and CDR2: LNHDA, SQIVND (reference sequence). The V end was cut by 4 bases, the J end by 2 bases, with 9 bases between. The CDR3 protein is CASSTGGGNQPQHF. The DNA of the CDR3 is TGTGCCAGTAGTACAGGAGGGGGCAATCAGCCCCAGCATTTT.

The CDR3 here is CASSAGDSRGGYTF. CDR3 DNA sequence: TGTGCCAGCAGCGCTGGGGACAGCCGCGGGGGCTACACCTTC. The rearrangement links TRBV9 to TRBJ1-2; the match to TRBD1 covers 7 bases. The V and J ends lost 3 bases and 8 bases, in that order; junction bases with no gene match: 10. Germline V gives CDR1 SGDLS, CDR2 YYNGEE. This CDR3 comprises 14 residues.

The CDR3 protein is CASSYYGRDTEAFF. CDR3 in DNA: TGTGCCAGCAGTTACTACGGCAGGGACACTGAAGCTTTCTTT. The chain uses TRBV6-5 and TRBJ1-1; perhaps TRBD1 as D (5 bases). Germline V gene data show CDR1 as MNHEY and CDR2 as SVGAGI. Trimming took off 1 base at V and 3 bases at J, with 9 bases between the two ends. The CDR3 is made up of 14 amino acids.

This clone came up once. This rearrangement joins TRBV28 to TRBJ2-7; the match to TRBD2 covers 14 bases. Germline CDR1 and CDR2: MDHEN and SYDVKM. This CDR3 has 14 amino acids. V shed 7 bases, J shed 6 bases, and the junction held 5 bases outside the gene matches. The CDR3 region has the DNA TGTGCCAGCATCCTCGGACTAGCGGGAGGCGAGCAGTACTTC. Translated, it gives CASILGLAGGEQYF.

V is TRBV19 and J is TRBJ1-2, with unresolved D. V was trimmed by 6 bases and J by 8 bases, leaving 16 bases between them. Germline values: CDR1 LNHDA, CDR2 SQIVND (reference sequence). The CDR3 has 13 residues. The DNA of the CDR3 is TGTGCCAGTAGGGAGGAGAAGGTGTACGGCTACACCTTC. Protein sequence: CASREEKVYGYTF.

This clone was observed a single time. J is TRBJ2-2 and V is TRBV5-1; TRBD2 is a possible D gene (5 bases). The CDR3 sequence is 16 residues long. Germline assignment: CDR1 SGHRS and CDR2 YFSETQ. V was clipped by 1 base and J by 3 bases, with 13 bases between them. The CDR3 is CASSLRAERDTGELFF. The CDR3, as DNA: TGCGCCAGCAGCTTGCGGGCCGAGAGGGACACCGGGGAGCTGTTTTTT.

This clone was observed a few times. The identical CDR3 is also encoded by other nucleotide sequences in the sample. The J gene is TRBJ1-3, the V gene TRBV5-1; no definite D call. The CDR3 contains 14 residues. CDR1 is SGHRS and CDR2 is YFSETQ in the germline V gene. V lost 2 bases, J lost 0 bases, and 6 bases lay in between. The CDR3 DNA reads TGCGCCAGCAGCTTAGCTAGCTCTGGAAACACCATATATTTT. This encodes CASSLASSGNTIYF.